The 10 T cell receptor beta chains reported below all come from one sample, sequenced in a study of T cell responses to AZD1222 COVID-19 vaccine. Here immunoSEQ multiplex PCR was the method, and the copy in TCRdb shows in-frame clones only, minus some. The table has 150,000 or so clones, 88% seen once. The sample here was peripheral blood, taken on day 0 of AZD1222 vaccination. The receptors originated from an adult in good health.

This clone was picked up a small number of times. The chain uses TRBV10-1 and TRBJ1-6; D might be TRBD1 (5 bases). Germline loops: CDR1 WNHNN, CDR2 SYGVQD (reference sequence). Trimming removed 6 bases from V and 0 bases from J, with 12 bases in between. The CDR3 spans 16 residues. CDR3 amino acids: CASRGTESSYNSPLHF. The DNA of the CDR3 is TGCGCCAGCAGGGGGACGGAAAGCTCCTATAATTCACCCCTCCACTTT.

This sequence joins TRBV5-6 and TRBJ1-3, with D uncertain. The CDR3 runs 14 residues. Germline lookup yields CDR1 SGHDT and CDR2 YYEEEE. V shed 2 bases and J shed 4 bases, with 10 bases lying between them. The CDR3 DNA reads TGTGCCAGCAGCTTCACGGGAAGAGGAAACACCATATATTTT. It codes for CASSFTGRGNTIYF.

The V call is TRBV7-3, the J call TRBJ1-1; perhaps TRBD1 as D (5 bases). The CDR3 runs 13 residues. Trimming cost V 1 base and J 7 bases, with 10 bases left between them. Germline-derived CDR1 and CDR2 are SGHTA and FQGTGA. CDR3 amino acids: CASSLRDGNEAFF. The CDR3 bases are TGTGCCAGCAGCTTAAGGGACGGGAATGAAGCTTTCTTT.

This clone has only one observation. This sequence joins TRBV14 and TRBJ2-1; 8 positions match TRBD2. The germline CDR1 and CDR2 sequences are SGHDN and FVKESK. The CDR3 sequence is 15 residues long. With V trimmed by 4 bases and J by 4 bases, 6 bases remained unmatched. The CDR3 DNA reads TGTGCCAGCAGCCCCAGCGGGAGTACTTACAATGAGCAGTTCTTC. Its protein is CASSPSGSTYNEQFF.

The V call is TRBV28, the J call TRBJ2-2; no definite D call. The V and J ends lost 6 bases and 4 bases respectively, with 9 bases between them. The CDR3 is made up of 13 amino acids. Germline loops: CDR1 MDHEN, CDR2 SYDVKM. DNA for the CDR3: TGTGCCAGCAGAGGCTCCGTCACCGGGGAGCTGTTTTTT. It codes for CASRGSVTGELFF.

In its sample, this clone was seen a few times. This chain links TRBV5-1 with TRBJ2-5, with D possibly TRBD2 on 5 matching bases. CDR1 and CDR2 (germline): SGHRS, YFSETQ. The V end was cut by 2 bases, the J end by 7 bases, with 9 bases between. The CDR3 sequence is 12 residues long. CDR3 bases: TGCGCCAGCAGCTTTGACGAGGGGACCCAGTACTTC. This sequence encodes CASSFDEGTQYF.

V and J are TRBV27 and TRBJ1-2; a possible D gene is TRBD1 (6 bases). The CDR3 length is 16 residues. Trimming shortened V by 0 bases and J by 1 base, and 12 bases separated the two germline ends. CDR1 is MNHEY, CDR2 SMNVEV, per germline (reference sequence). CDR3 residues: CASSLSSGALNYGYTF. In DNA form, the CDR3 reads TGTGCCAGCAGTTTATCGTCGGGGGCCCTTAACTATGGCTACACCTTC.

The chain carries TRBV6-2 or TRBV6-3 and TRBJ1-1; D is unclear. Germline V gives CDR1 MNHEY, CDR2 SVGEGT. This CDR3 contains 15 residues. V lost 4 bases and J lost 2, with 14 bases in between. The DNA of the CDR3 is TGTGCCAGCAGTTTATACAGTCCGGGTAACACTGAAGCTTTCTTT. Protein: CASSLYSPGNTEAFF.

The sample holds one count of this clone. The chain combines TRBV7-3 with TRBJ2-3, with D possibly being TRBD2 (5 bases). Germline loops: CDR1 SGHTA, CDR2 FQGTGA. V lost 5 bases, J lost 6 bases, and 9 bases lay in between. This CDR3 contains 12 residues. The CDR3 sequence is CASSQLGDTQYF. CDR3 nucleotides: TGTGCCAGCAGCCAACTAGGGGATACGCAGTATTTT.

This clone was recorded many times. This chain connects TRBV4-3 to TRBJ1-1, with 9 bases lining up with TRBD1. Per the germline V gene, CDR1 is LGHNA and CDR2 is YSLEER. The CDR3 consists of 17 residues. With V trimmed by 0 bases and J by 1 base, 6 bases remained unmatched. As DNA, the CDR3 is TGCGCCAGCAGCCAAGACGTGGGGGGACAGGGGAACACTGAAGCTTTCTTT. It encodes CASSQDVGGQGNTEAFF.